The 19 T cell receptor beta chains given below trace back to one sample, sequenced in a study of PD-L1 blockade in urothelial cancer. Generated by immunoSEQ multiplex PCR, the TCRdb table keeps only in-frame clones and is missing some. Of some 40,000 clones in the sample, about nine tenths were seen once. The input for sequencing was PBMCs, taken around atezolizumab (anti-PD-L1) treatment. These receptors were obtained from a man aged 65 to 85 with urothelial cancer.

J is TRBJ2-7 and V is TRBV9; D is perhaps TRBD1 (5 bases). Germline loops: CDR1 SGDLS, CDR2 YYNGEE. This CDR3 has 16 amino acids. V lost 4 bases and J lost 0, with 17 bases in between. The CDR3 nucleotides are TGTGCCAGCAGCCCCTCAGGGCACCAGAGCTCCTACGAGCAGTACTTC. It yields the protein CASSPSGHQSSYEQYF. The full variable domain, with the rest looked up from reference TRBV9 and TRBJ2-7, is DSGVTQTPKHLITATGQRVTLRCSPRSGDLSVYWYQQSLDQGLQFLIQYYNGEERAKGNILERFSAQQFPDLHSELNLSSLELGDSALYFCASSPSGHQSSYEQYFGPGTRLTVT.

The genes are TRBV7-9 and TRBJ2-7; the match to TRBD1 covers 7 bases. Germline loops: CDR1 SEHNR, CDR2 FQNEAQ (reference sequence). With 4 bases clipped from V and 4 bases from J, the junction kept 10 bases outside the gene matches. The length of the CDR3 is 15 residues. CDR3 in DNA: TGTGCCAGCAGCTCCACAGGGGTTAGGGTTTACGAGCAGTACTTC. Its protein is CASSSTGVRVYEQYF.

The genes are TRBV5-6 and TRBJ1-1; possible D gene TRBD1, 6 bases. The V end was cut by 2 bases, the J end by 1 base, with 15 bases between. The CDR3 consists of 16 residues. CDR1 is SGHDT, CDR2 YYEEEE, per germline. CDR3 region: CASSFINPGQNTEAFF. CDR3 bases: TGTGCCAGCAGCTTCATAAACCCGGGACAGAACACTGAAGCTTTCTTT.

The chain is built from TRBV28 and TRBJ1-2, with D perhaps TRBD1 (6 bases). The V end lost 3 bases, the J end lost 4 bases, and 15 bases lay between the germline ends. The CDR3 has 15 amino acids. Germline V lookup: CDR1 MDHEN, CDR2 SYDVKM. This CDR3 is CASSFGGALAYGYTF. DNA for the CDR3: TGTGCCAGCAGTTTTGGGGGGGCCTTGGCCTATGGCTACACCTTC.

The chain couples TRBV2 to TRBJ1-5, with unresolved D. The CDR3 contains 16 residues. Trimming removed 8 bases from V and 1 base from J, with 18 bases in between. Germline-derived CDR1 and CDR2 are SNHLY and FYNNEI. DNA for the CDR3: TGTGCCAGCGGACTACGGGCCCGAGGAAGCAATCAGCCCCAGCATTTT. Its protein product is CASGLRARGSNQPQHF.

Only one count was recorded for this clone. This chain joins TRBV9 and TRBJ2-1; TRBD2 matches 7 bases. After removal of 4 bases from V and 3 bases from J, the junction contained 16 bases not matched to a gene. The CDR3 length is 18 residues. Germline-derived CDR1 and CDR2 are SGDLS and YYNGEE. Here the CDR3 DNA reads TGTGCCAGCAGCCCCCGGGCGGGGAGGGGCGGGATCTACAATGAGCAGTTCTTC. Protein product: CASSPRAGRGGIYNEQFF. Combining the CDR3 with reference TRBV9 and TRBJ2-1 gives the whole variable domain DSGVTQTPKHLITATGQRVTLRCSPRSGDLSVYWYQQSLDQGLQFLIQYYNGEERAKGNILERFSAQQFPDLHSELNLSSLELGDSALYFCASSPRAGRGGIYNEQFFGPGTRLTVL.

V and J are TRBV5-1 and TRBJ2-5; D possibly corresponds to TRBD2 (7 bases). CDR1 is SGHRS, CDR2 YFSETQ, per germline. Between the trimmed V and J ends, which lost 4 bases and 2 bases, there was a span of 12 bases. This CDR3 has 14 amino acids. CDR3 sequence: CASSQGTTQETQYF. In nucleotides, the CDR3 is TGCGCCAGCAGCCAGGGGACTACACAAGAGACCCAGTACTTC.

The genes are TRBV6-1 and TRBJ2-5; 13 positions agree with TRBD2. Germline CDR1 is MNHNS and CDR2 is SASEGT. CDR3 size: 18 residues. J lost 4 bases, V lost 0 bases, and 8 bases had no gene match. The CDR3 bases are TGTGCCAGCAGTGAAGCATGGACTAGCGGGAGCCGGCGAGAGACCCAGTACTTC. Its translation is CASSEAWTSGSRRETQYF.

The rearrangement joins TRBV6-6 to TRBJ1-5; maybe TRBD1 (5 bases). The CDR3 sequence is 13 residues long. CDR1 and CDR2 from the germline V gene are MNHNY and SVGAGI (reference sequence). With 5 bases removed from V and 7 bases from J, the gap between germline ends came to 12 bases. The CDR3 nucleotides read TGTGCCAGCAGTCGGACACTCGCCCAGCCCCAGCATTTT. Its translation: CASSRTLAQPQHF.

This clone was seen once. The V gene is TRBV28, the J gene TRBJ2-3; TRBD1 aligns across 12 bases. The CDR3 has 20 amino acids. Germline CDR1 and CDR2: MDHEN and SYDVKM. The V and J ends lost 4 bases and 3 bases, in that order; junction bases with no gene match: 17. DNA of the CDR3: TGTGCCAGCAGTTCTCACTATTTCGGGACAGGGGGCGAGAAAACAGATACGCAGTATTTT. Translating it yields CASSSHYFGTGGEKTDTQYF.

The chain joins TRBV7-2 to TRBJ2-1, with TRBD2 matching over 10 bases. Trimming cost V 1 base and J 10 bases; bases outside gene matches: 10. The germline V gene encodes CDR1 SGHTA and CDR2 FQGNSA. The CDR3 has 16 amino acids. In DNA, the CDR3 is TGTGCCAGCAGCTTAGAACCCAGCGGGAGGGCGGGCGAGCAGTTCTTC. Amino acid sequence: CASSLEPSGRAGEQFF.

DNA of the CDR3: TGTGCCAGCAGCATGGGACTAGCGGGAGGTTACAATGAGCAGTTCTTC. It specifies CASSMGLAGGYNEQFF. The chain has TRBV5-8 and TRBJ2-1; TRBD2 matches 15 bases. The CDR3 is 16 residues long. Germline V gives CDR1 SGHTS, CDR2 YDEGEE. V trimming: 4 bases; J trimming: 4 bases; junction bases outside the gene matches: 3.

The genes are TRBV30 and TRBJ1-3, with TRBD1 identical over 8 bases. This CDR3 is 19 amino acids long. Germline V lookup: CDR1 GTSNPN, CDR2 SVGIG (reference sequence). V lost 8 bases and J lost 2; bases outside the gene matches: 23. Written as DNA, the CDR3 is TGTGCCCAGACACCCACCGGGACAGGTCAGACAAGCGCTGGAAACACCATATATTTT. Translated: CAQTPTGTGQTSAGNTIYF.

This clone occurred once. This rearrangement joins TRBV14 to TRBJ2-2; 16 bases agree with TRBD2. CDR1 and CDR2 from the germline V gene are SGHDN and FVKESK. This CDR3 is built from 20 residues. Germline trimming cut 0 bases from V and 7 bases from J; bases unmatched to any gene: 11. CDR3 sequence (DNA): TGTGCCAGCAGCCAAGATTTTTCCGGGACTAGCGGGAGGGCCGGCGGGGAGCTGTTTTTT. Translated, it gives CASSQDFSGTSGRAGGELFF.

The chain uses TRBV9 and TRBJ2-4; 11 nucleotides align to TRBD1. CDR3 length: 17 amino acids. Germline-derived CDR1 and CDR2 are SGDLS and YYNGEE. Losses at the gene ends were 4 bases for V and 8 bases for J; bases not matched to a gene: 14. CDR3 DNA: TGTGCCAGCAGCCTCTCTGGACGCGGACAGGGGGCGGACATTCAGTACTTC. This codes for CASSLSGRGQGADIQYF.

The chain recombines TRBV28 with TRBJ1-1; D is undetermined. The CDR3 covers 13 residues. V lost 3 bases, J lost 4 bases, and 9 bases lay in between. Germline CDR1 MDHEN, CDR2 SYDVKM. The CDR3 nucleotides read TGTGCCAGCAGTTTCAGACTGGGCACTGAAGCTTTCTTT. Residues: CASSFRLGTEAFF.

The chain uses TRBV9 and TRBJ2-1; 9 bases fit TRBD2. The V gene's germline CDR1 is SGDLS and CDR2 YYNGEE. The J segment lost 1 base and the V segment lost 7 bases, leaving 9 bases of the junction unmatched. The CDR3 spans 16 residues. CDR3 residues: CASALTLAGSYNEQFF. CDR3 sequence (DNA): TGTGCCAGCGCCTTGACCCTAGCGGGGTCCTACAATGAGCAGTTCTTC.

The chain employs TRBV5-1 and TRBJ2-1, with 9 bases identical to TRBD2. The CDR3 is 15 amino acids. Germline-derived CDR1 and CDR2 are SGHRS and YFSETQ. Unmatched junction bases numbered 2, after V lost 2 bases and J lost 2 bases. The CDR3, as DNA: TGCGCCAGCAGCTTTAGCGGGAGCGCCTACAATGAGCAGTTCTTC. Protein: CASSFSGSAYNEQFF.

The rearrangement joins TRBV5-1 to TRBJ2-3; 9 positions match TRBD2. Unmatched junction bases numbered 2, after V lost 3 bases and J lost 0 bases. The CDR3 runs to 15 residues. Germline CDR1 and CDR2: SGHRS and YFSETQ. The CDR3 coding sequence is TGCGCCAGCAGCTCCCTAGCGGGGAGCACAGATACGCAGTATTTT. This translates into CASSSLAGSTDTQYF.